The entry below describes one T cell receptor (beta chain). Sequence at one end of the junction differs from germline and may be a read error. CDR3 size: 14 residues. Per germline, CDR1 SEHNR and CDR2 FQNEAQ (reference sequence). This sample is drawn from a study of control samples from healthy donors and cancer patients. Assay used: immunoSEQ multiplex PCR; TCRdb lists only in-frame clones, some missing. The sample lists 150,000 to 200,000 clones; around 90% were seen once. This receptor was taken from a woman between 40 and 55 years old in good health. Sequencing was carried out using blood. The genes are TRBV7-9 and TRBJ2-5; no reliable D call. The CDR3 here is CASSLAQDQETQYF. CDR3 DNA: TGTGCCAGCAGCTTAGCGCAGGACCAGGAGACCCAGTACTTC.